The clone carrying this T cell receptor (beta chain) came up a few times. The entry originates in a study of blood T cells in healthy people across ages. With a J-beta primer mix and a sample-barcoded 5' primer, a second PCR ran about 6 to 11 cycles. TCRdb reprocessed the 5' RACE reads via MiXCR and lists one record per CDR3 protein. Here the sample spans about 970,000 distinct CDR3 sequences, roughly half being singletons. CDR1 is MGHRA and CDR2 is YSYEKL in the germline V gene. The V gene lost 0 bases and the J gene lost 3 bases, with 7 bases spanning the gap. The CDR3 consists of 14 residues. This clonotype was obtained from a woman between 55 and 75 years old in good health. The chain couples TRBV4-1 to TRBJ2-3; no clear D gene. Source material: blood. In DNA form, the CDR3 reads TGCGCCAGCAGCCAAGAGCGAATAACAGATACGCAGTATTTT. Its protein product is CASSQERITDTQYF.